Shown below are 30 T cell receptor beta chains from a single sample sequenced in a study of T-cell reconstitution after alpha-beta-depleted transplantation in children. Their target antigens are unknown. Unique molecular identifiers were incorporated when the TCRbeta library was constructed. TCRdb redid the calling of the PCR reads with MiXCR, one entry per CDR3 protein. The sample has around 300,000 distinct CDR3 sequences; over 7.5% are singletons. Study observations and caveats: Diversity and T-cell counts at one year after transplant derived mostly from new T cells.

The specimen was peripheral blood, collected 360 days after TCRalphabeta/CD19-depleted stem cell transplant. These receptors all come from a female patient aged 2-15 years who had a stem cell transplant for Fanconi anemia, so the T cells may come from the graft donor.

The chain recombines TRBV5-1 with TRBJ2-1, with TRBD1 matching 7 bases. CDR3 length: 15 amino acids. Germline CDR1 is SGHRS and CDR2 is YFSETQ. The V gene end was trimmed by 2 bases and the J gene end by 2 bases; junction bases not matched to a gene: 4. The CDR3 nucleotides read TGCGCCAGCAGCTTTGCGACAGGGCCCTACAATGAGCAGTTCTTC. This encodes CASSFATGPYNEQFF.

The sample holds a few counts of this clonotype. This CDR3 reads CASSLTGRLGSPLHF. CDR3 bases: TGTGCCAGCAGCTTAACTGGGAGGTTAGGATCACCCCTCCACTTT. This sequence joins TRBV7-3 and TRBJ1-6, with D unclear. Trimming shortened V by 0 bases and J by 10 bases, and 13 bases separated the two germline ends. CDR3 size: 15 residues. Looked up from germline, CDR1 is SGHTA and CDR2 is FQGTGA.

This clonotype was recorded at least ten times. The chain couples TRBV27 to TRBJ2-7, with D uncertain. CDR3 length: 16 residues. CDR1 and CDR2 from the germline V gene are MNHEY and SMNVEV (reference sequence). V shed 0 bases and J shed 2 bases, with 14 bases lying between them. The DNA of the CDR3 is TGTGCCAGCAGTTTATCTCTCTTGGGCCCGACCTACGAGCAGTACTTC. Translating gives CASSLSLLGPTYEQYF.

The sample holds a few counts of this clonotype. The chain has TRBV7-9 and TRBJ2-7; 10 nucleotides agree with TRBD1. Unmatched junction bases numbered 1, after V lost 8 bases and J lost 0 bases. The germline gives CDR1 SEHNR, CDR2 FQNEAQ (reference sequence). The CDR3 consists of 13 residues. The CDR3 spells CASRDRGSYEQYF. Here the CDR3 DNA reads TGTGCCAGCCGGGACAGGGGCTCCTACGAGCAGTACTTC.

This clonotype has a count of ten or more. V and J are TRBV2 and TRBJ1-1; D gene unclear. This CDR3 contains 15 residues. Germline-derived CDR1 and CDR2 are SNHLY and FYNNEI. Trimming cost V 0 bases and J 11 bases, with 19 bases left between them. DNA of the CDR3: TGTGCCAGCAGTGAAGCCCCCCTTCCTCGCCCACGGGCTTTCTTT. It specifies CASSEAPLPRPRAFF. The full variable domain, rest sourced from reference TRBV2 and TRBJ1-1, is EPEVTQTPSHQVTQMGQEVILRCVPISNHLYFYWYRQILGQKVEFLVSFYNNEISEKSEIFDDQFSVERPDGSNFTLKIRSTKLEDSAMYFCASSEAPLPRPRAFFGQGTRLTVV.

This clonotype has a handful of counts. The V and J genes are TRBV18 and TRBJ2-3; D ambiguous. Trimming removed 3 bases from V and 2 bases from J, with 15 bases in between. CDR3 length: 16 amino acids. Germline V gene sequence: CDR1 KGHSH, CDR2 LQKENI. In DNA, the CDR3 is TGTGCCAGCTCACCCCGGGCCCGGAGCGTCACAGATACGCAGTATTTT. Translating it yields CASSPRARSVTDTQYF.

The table lists this clonotype with many counts. For the CDR3, the DNA is TGTGCCAGCAGCTTAGTAATGGGGGGGATGACAAATCAGCCCCAGCATTTT. It encodes CASSLVMGGMTNQPQHF. This chain connects TRBV7-8 to TRBJ1-5; D is perhaps TRBD1 (5 bases). Germline V CDR1 and CDR2: SGHVS, FQNEAQ. The V end was cut by 1 base, the J end by 4 bases, with 17 bases between. The CDR3 has 17 amino acids.

The sample holds many counts of this clonotype. The J gene is TRBJ2-2, the V gene TRBV7-9; 7 bases line up with TRBD1. V was pared by 5 bases and J by 0 bases, with 6 bases of the junction left unmatched. The CDR3 length is 16 residues. Germline lookup yields CDR1 SEHNR and CDR2 FQNEAQ (reference sequence). This chain's CDR3 is CASSVLGQANTGELFF. DNA of the CDR3: TGTGCCAGCAGCGTATTAGGACAGGCGAACACCGGGGAGCTGTTTTTT.

This CDR3 is CASSLIWEGKGSYEQYF. The CDR3 DNA sequence: TGTGCCAGCAGCTTAATCTGGGAAGGAAAGGGCTCCTACGAGCAGTACTTC. This chain links TRBV11-2 with TRBJ2-7; D ambiguous. Germline V gives CDR1 SGHAT, CDR2 FQNNGV. V lost 2 bases and J lost 0, with 17 bases in between. The CDR3 spans 17 residues.

The table lists this clonotype with a few counts. The chain couples TRBV29-1 to TRBJ1-4, with 7 bases fitting TRBD1. The CDR3 is 14 residues long. Looked up from germline, CDR1 is SQVTM and CDR2 is ANQGSEA. V lost 7 bases and J lost 3; bases outside the gene matches: 8. CDR3 amino acids: CSASKQGPNEKLFF. The CDR3 DNA follows: TGCAGCGCATCTAAACAGGGGCCTAATGAAAAACTGTTTTTT.

CDR3 sequence: CAASGVGQPQHF. CDR3 nucleotide sequence: TGTGCCGCCTCGGGGGTGGGTCAGCCCCAGCATTTT. The chain joins TRBV15 to TRBJ1-5, with D maybe TRBD1 (5 bases). The germline V gene has CDR1 LNHNV and CDR2 YYDKDF (reference sequence). The CDR3 is made up of 12 amino acids. Between the trimmed V and J ends, which lost 11 bases and 6 bases, there was a span of 14 bases.

This clonotype was counted between two and nine times. J is TRBJ2-5 and V is TRBV5-5, with 11 bases aligning to TRBD1. J lost 5 bases, V lost 4 bases, and 4 bases had no gene match. The V gene's germline CDR1 is SGHKS and CDR2 YYEKEE (reference sequence). This CDR3 comprises 14 residues. The CDR3 nucleotides are TGTGCCAGCAGCACTAGGACAGGGGGCGAGACCCAGTACTTC. It encodes CASSTRTGGETQYF.

This clonotype appeared many times. The gene calls are TRBV5-1 and TRBJ2-3, with no clear D. Trimming removed 2 bases from V and 2 bases from J, with 12 bases in between. Germline values: CDR1 SGHRS, CDR2 YFSETQ. CDR3 length: 15 amino acids. The chain's CDR3 is CASSLIGYDTDTQYF. In DNA, the CDR3 is TGCGCCAGCAGCTTAATAGGCTACGACACAGATACGCAGTATTTT.

This clonotype was counted ten times or more. This sequence joins TRBV6-5 and TRBJ1-1; no definite D call. Deletions cut 10 bases from V and 0 bases from J, with 24 bases between. This CDR3 comprises 17 residues. The germline CDR1 and CDR2 sequences are MNHEY and SVGAGI. The CDR3 here is CATSYRLLGGMNTEAFF. The CDR3 nucleotides read TGTGCCACCTCGTATCGGTTATTGGGTGGTATGAACACTGAAGCTTTCTTT.

This chain connects TRBV7-2 to TRBJ2-1; D remains unclear. The V gene lost 3 bases and the J gene lost 9 bases, with 6 bases spanning the gap. Looked up from germline, CDR1 is SGHTA and CDR2 is FQGNSA. CDR3 length: 11 residues. CDR3 in DNA: TGTGCCAGCAGCTTCGCGGTTGAGCAGTTCTTC. Residues: CASSFAVEQFF.

The rearrangement links TRBV11-2 to TRBJ1-5; TRBD1 agrees at 11 bases. J lost 0 bases, V lost 0 bases, and 4 bases had no gene match. Germline CDR1 SGHAT, CDR2 FQNNGV. CDR3 length equals 18 residues. The DNA of the CDR3 is TGTGCCAGCAGCTTAGAGGGACAGGGGGTCTATAGCAATCAGCCCCAGCATTTT. It translates to CASSLEGQGVYSNQPQHF.

This chain uses TRBV5-4 with TRBJ2-7; TRBD2 aligns across 8 bases. The germline V gene encodes CDR1 SGHNT and CDR2 YYREEE (reference sequence). J gave up 0 bases and V 3 bases, and 11 bases lay outside the gene matches. The CDR3 has 17 amino acids. The CDR3 reads CASSSLGRGGISYEQYF. Written as DNA, the CDR3 is TGTGCCAGCAGCTCCCTGGGGCGCGGGGGGATCTCCTACGAGCAGTACTTC.

The CDR3 is CASSQGGSGEQYV. Here the CDR3 DNA reads TGTGCCAGCAGCCAAGGGGGGTCAGGGGAGCAGTACGTC. The chain links TRBV3-1 to TRBJ2-7, with D possibly being TRBD1 or TRBD2 (5 bases each). V was cut by 1 base and J by 7 bases, with 11 bases left in between. The CDR3 has 13 residues. Germline assignment: CDR1 LGHDT and CDR2 YNNKEL (reference sequence).

This clonotype has ten or more counts. The V gene is TRBV12-5, the J gene TRBJ2-1; D is possibly TRBD2 (6 bases). The CDR3 length is 15 residues. CDR1 LGHNT and CDR2 FRNRAP come from the germline V gene. V dropped 5 bases and J dropped 8 bases, with 19 bases sitting between them. CDR3 in amino acids: CASGLRDSAGDEQFF. Written as DNA, the CDR3 is TGTGCTAGTGGTCTCCGGGACTCGGCCGGGGATGAGCAGTTCTTC.

At least ten counts were recorded for this clonotype. CDR3 sequence: CASSDRINEAFF. CDR3 nucleotides: TGTGCCAGCAGTGATCGTATTAATGAAGCTTTCTTT. The V and J genes are TRBV6-1 and TRBJ1-1; D is uncertain. There are 12 residues in the CDR3. Trimming took off 3 bases at V and 7 bases at J, with 9 bases between the two ends. Germline V CDR1 and CDR2: MNHNS, SASEGT.

Only a few counts were recorded for this clonotype. The chain uses TRBV29-1 and TRBJ1-1, with D possibly matching TRBD1 (5 bases). The V and J ends lost 2 bases and 4 bases respectively, with 20 bases between them. The CDR3 is 16 residues long. CDR1 and CDR2 (germline): SQVTM, ANQGSEA. Here the CDR3 reads CSVEILKFAGTTEAFF. The CDR3 bases are TGCAGCGTTGAAATTTTAAAGTTTGCCGGGACCACTGAAGCTTTCTTT.

This chain connects TRBV5-5 to TRBJ2-5; tentative D call: TRBD2 (5 bases). V dropped 4 bases and J dropped 5 bases, with 18 bases sitting between them. Germline values: CDR1 SGHKS, CDR2 YYEKEE (reference sequence). The CDR3 extends over 15 amino acids. The CDR3 nucleotides read TGTGCCAGCAGCCAGCGGCAGGATCGGGTGGAGACCCAGTACTTC. As protein: CASSQRQDRVETQYF. The whole variable domain, remainder taken from reference TRBV5-5 and TRBJ2-5, is DAGVTQSPTHLIKTRGQQVTLRCSPISGHKSVSWYQQVLGQGPQFIFQYYEKEERGRGNFPDRFSARQFPNYSSELNVNALLLGDSALYLCASSQRQDRVETQYFGPGTRLLVL.

This clonotype was observed a single time. Lacking the conserved final phenylalanine or tryptophan, this CDR3 likely reflects a read error. The chain couples TRBV20-1 to TRBJ1-3; D is perhaps TRBD1 (5 bases). This CDR3 has 14 amino acids. With 2 bases removed from V and 0 bases from J, the gap between germline ends came to 8 bases. Germline V gene data show CDR1 as DFQATT and CDR2 as SNEGSKA (reference sequence). The CDR3 spells CSARRGVSGNTIYY. The DNA of the CDR3 is TGCAGTGCTAGACGGGGCGTCTCTGGAAACACCATATATTAT.

At least ten counts were recorded for this clonotype. The chain couples TRBV20-1 to TRBJ2-3; D ambiguous. CDR3 length equals 14 residues. Germline values: CDR1 DFQATT, CDR2 SNEGSKA (reference sequence). Trimming removed 4 bases from V and 6 bases from J, with 17 bases in between. The CDR3 DNA sequence: TGCAGTGCTACCTGGCGACTCCCTCGGGATACGCAGTATTTT. Translating gives CSATWRLPRDTQYF.

With respect to this clonotype: Since a much larger clone is just one base distant, this may be a read error. V and J are TRBV12-3 or TRBV12-4 and TRBJ2-7; 8 nucleotides agree with TRBD1. This CDR3 has 18 amino acids. CDR3 nucleotide sequence: TGTGCCTGCAGTTCGCCCCTCGGACAGGGTAAGGGATCTTACGAGCAGTACTTC. It yields the protein CACSSPLGQGKGSYEQYF.

As to this clonotype: This may stem from a read error, because a much larger clone lies one nucleotide away. The chain links TRBV25-1 to TRBJ2-5; 8 nucleotides align to TRBD1. Germline V CDR1 and CDR2: MGHDK, SYGVNS. CDR3 length equals 14 residues. The V and J ends lost 4 bases and 5 bases, in that order; junction bases with no gene match: 6. The CDR3 DNA is TGTGCCAGCAGTGCGGGACAGGTTTTGGAGACCCAGTACTTC. It encodes CASSAGQVLETQYF.

This clonotype was observed at least ten times. V gene TRBV6-2 or TRBV6-3 combines with J gene TRBJ1-1, with a possible D match to TRBD1 (6 bases). The germline V gene has CDR1 MNHEY and CDR2 SVGEGT. The CDR3 is 14 residues long. The germline V and J ends were trimmed by 5 bases and 7 bases, with 17 bases remaining between them. Here the CDR3 DNA reads TGTGCCAGCAGTATCACAGGGAGGGGAGGTGAAGCTTTCTTT. Its translation: CASSITGRGGEAFF.

The chain links TRBV6-1 to TRBJ1-6, with 9 bases aligning to TRBD1. V shed 9 bases and J 6 bases; nucleotides not matched to a gene: 15. CDR3 length equals 17 residues. Germline lookup yields CDR1 MNHNS and CDR2 SASEGT. CDR3 in amino acids: CASGSFFRDRANSPLHF. The CDR3 DNA reads TGTGCCAGTGGTTCTTTCTTCCGGGACAGGGCTAATTCACCCCTCCACTTT.

At least ten counts were recorded for this clonotype. The chain joins TRBV6-5 to TRBJ2-2, with TRBD2 matching over 10 bases. V lost 1 base, J lost 6 bases, and 8 bases stayed unmatched. This CDR3 region has 17 residues. CDR1 is MNHEY, CDR2 SVGAGI, per germline. The CDR3 DNA sequence: TGTGCCAGCAGTTACTTAGTAGCGGGAGGATATGCCGGGGAGCTGTTTTTT. Protein product: CASSYLVAGGYAGELFF.

In this sample, this clonotype turned up many times. The rearrangement uses TRBV20-1 and TRBJ1-1; a possible D gene is TRBD1 (6 bases). Germline CDR1 DFQATT, CDR2 SNEGSKA (reference sequence). V was clipped by 4 bases and J by 1 base, with 7 bases between them. CDR3 length: 12 amino acids. In DNA, the CDR3 is TGCAGTGCTATGACAGGGAACACTGAAGCTTTCTTT. Protein sequence: CSAMTGNTEAFF.